A single sample is the source of the 25 T cell receptor beta chains below, sequenced in a study of blood T cell repertoires in COVID-19. This table comes from immunoSEQ multiplex PCR, and its TCRdb copy is limited to in-frame clones, with some not included. The data contain 330,000 or so clones, almost 90% of them singletons. The sequenced sample was PBMCs or T cells enriched from blood (not recorded which). The receptors come from a woman aged 25 to 39 who had been exposed to COVID-19.

CDR3 loop: CASSLSAGGETQYF. Here the CDR3 DNA reads TGTGCCAGCAGCTTATCTGCGGGCGGAGAGACCCAGTACTTC. The chain is built from TRBV7-6 and TRBJ2-5, with D tentatively TRBD2 (5 bases). The V gene lost 2 bases and the J gene lost 4 bases, with 11 bases spanning the gap. CDR3 length: 14 amino acids. CDR1 is SGHVS and CDR2 is FNYEAQ in the germline V gene.

This clone was recorded once. The chain employs TRBV24-1 and TRBJ2-1; 9 bases match TRBD1. This CDR3 spans 15 amino acids. CDR1 is KGHDR and CDR2 is SFDVKD in the germline V gene. Germline trimming cut 4 bases from V and 7 bases from J; bases unmatched to any gene: 7. CDR3 amino acids: CATSDPGQGGNEQFF. The CDR3 DNA reads as TGTGCCACCAGTGACCCGGGACAGGGAGGGAATGAGCAGTTCTTC.

For the CDR3, the DNA is TGCGCCAGCAGCTTGGAGGTTTTTGGGGGCAGTGGAAACACCATATATTTT. Translated, it gives CASSLEVFGGSGNTIYF. The V and J genes are TRBV5-1 and TRBJ1-3; D is possibly TRBD1 (6 bases). The CDR3 consists of 17 residues. Germline V gene lookup returns CDR1 SGHRS and CDR2 YFSETQ. V was clipped by 0 bases and J by 3 bases, with 16 bases between them. Variable domain in full (rest from reference TRBV5-1 and TRBJ1-3): KAGVTQTPRYLIKTRGQQVTLSCSPISGHRSVSWYQQTPGQGLQFLFEYFSETQRNKGNFPGRFSGRQFSNSRSEMNVSTLELGDSALYLCASSLEVFGGSGNTIYFGEGSWLTVV.

The CDR3 coding sequence is TGCGCCAGCAGTTCGGCCCCGGGTTCCCATAACTATGGCTACACCTTC. Its translation: CASSSAPGSHNYGYTF. J is TRBJ1-2 and V is TRBV10-1; no definite D call. The CDR3 length is 16 residues. The germline V and J ends were trimmed by 5 bases and 1 base, with 17 bases remaining between them. CDR1 is WNHNN and CDR2 is SYGVQD in the germline V gene (reference sequence).

This chain links TRBV28 with TRBJ2-7; possibly TRBD1 for D (6 bases). Per germline, CDR1 MDHEN and CDR2 SYDVKM. V lost 5 bases, J lost 2 bases, and 16 bases lay in between. This CDR3 contains 15 residues. The CDR3, as DNA: TGTGCCAGCAGTCCGACAGGATGGATAACCTACGAGCAGTACTTC. Residues: CASSPTGWITYEQYF.

The V gene is TRBV6-5, the J gene TRBJ2-4; 9 positions agree with TRBD1. V was pared by 4 bases and J by 6 bases, with 7 bases of the junction left unmatched. CDR1 and CDR2 from the germline V gene are MNHEY and SVGAGI. This CDR3 comprises 15 residues. The CDR3 here is CASSSPGQGLNIQYF. The CDR3 coding sequence is TGTGCCAGCAGTTCACCGGGACAGGGATTAAACATTCAGTACTTC.

The genes are TRBV6-5 and TRBJ2-5; 9 nucleotides line up with TRBD2. Germline V gene sequence: CDR1 MNHEY, CDR2 SVGAGI. With 6 bases clipped from V and 1 base from J, the junction kept 3 bases outside the gene matches. The CDR3 length is 14 residues. CDR3 protein: CASRRLAAQETQYF. The CDR3 DNA reads as TGTGCCAGCAGGAGACTAGCGGCCCAAGAGACCCAGTACTTC.

This rearrangement joins TRBV6-5 to TRBJ2-5, with 14 bases lining up with TRBD2. V was clipped by 5 bases and J by 7 bases; unmatched bases: 6. This CDR3 has 15 residues. From germline, CDR1 is MNHEY and CDR2 SVGAGI. The CDR3 DNA reads as TGTGCCAGCAGTCCCGAGACTAGCGGGAGGGCGACCCAGTACTTC. Protein product: CASSPETSGRATQYF.

This chain uses TRBV28 with TRBJ2-4; the D gene is possibly TRBD1 (6 bases). The CDR3 is 20 residues long. The V end lost 5 bases, the J end lost 0 bases, and 26 bases lay between the germline ends. CDR1 and CDR2 from the germline V gene are MDHEN and SYDVKM. This CDR3 reads CASSPKKIRGLDLAKNIQYF. The CDR3 coding sequence is TGTGCCAGCAGTCCGAAGAAGATCAGGGGATTGGATTTAGCCAAAAACATTCAGTACTTC.

The CDR3 nucleotides are TGCGCCAGCAGCCAACTCGACAGTGGCAGCTTGGATACGCAGTATTTT. Translation gives CASSQLDSGSLDTQYF. V usage is TRBV4-1 and J usage is TRBJ2-3, with a tentative D call TRBD1 (5 bases). The CDR3 runs 16 residues. CDR1 and CDR2 from the germline V gene are MGHRA and YSYEKL. Deletions cut 2 bases from V and 6 bases from J, with 18 bases between.

This chain links TRBV28 with TRBJ2-1, with 8 nucleotides matching TRBD2. Germline CDR1 and CDR2: MDHEN and SYDVKM. Trimming took 7 bases from V and 1 from J; bases not matched to a gene: 12. The CDR3 is 17 residues long. This CDR3 is CASISFAGGVSYNEQFF. For the CDR3, the DNA is TGTGCCAGCATCTCATTCGCGGGGGGAGTATCCTACAATGAGCAGTTCTTC.

The chain employs TRBV12-3 or TRBV12-4 and TRBJ1-5; no definite D call. This CDR3 is built from 12 residues. Trimming took 3 bases from V and 10 from J, leaving 10 bases between them. This CDR3 is CASSFHRSPQHF. CDR3 in DNA: TGTGCCAGCAGTTTTCATCGCAGTCCCCAGCATTTT.

V and J are TRBV30 and TRBJ2-5; 7 bases match TRBD1. Trimming cost V 0 bases and J 2 bases; bases outside gene matches: 0. The CDR3 length is 13 residues. Germline lookup yields CDR1 GTSNPN and CDR2 SVGIG (reference sequence). In nucleotides, the CDR3 is TGTGCCTGGAGTGTACAGGGGCAAGAGACCCAGTACTTC. Translation gives CAWSVQGQETQYF. Drawing the rest from reference TRBV30 and TRBJ2-5, the complete variable domain is SQTIHQWPATLVQPVGSPLSLECTVEGTSNPNLYWYRQAAGRGLQLLFYSVGIGQISSEVPQNLSASRPQDRQFILSSKKLLLSDSGFYLCAWSVQGQETQYFGPGTRLLVL.

The V gene is TRBV27, the J gene TRBJ1-5; D may be TRBD1 (5 bases). V was pared by 3 bases and J by 4 bases, with 13 bases between. The length of the CDR3 is 15 residues. CDR1 is MNHEY and CDR2 is SMNVEV in the germline V gene (reference sequence). The CDR3 protein is CASSLEPGWNQPQHF. CDR3 DNA sequence: TGTGCCAGCAGTTTGGAACCAGGGTGGAATCAGCCCCAGCATTTT.

The chain couples TRBV18 to TRBJ2-5; 11 nucleotides line up with TRBD1. CDR1 and CDR2 from the germline V gene are KGHSH and LQKENI. V gave up 4 bases and J gave up 3 bases; unmatched junction bases: 10. The CDR3 sequence is 17 residues long. CDR3 nucleotides: TGTGCCAGCTCACAGAGTCTCGGGACAGGGGGGAAAGAGACCCAGTACTTC. Translation gives CASSQSLGTGGKETQYF. The variable domain in full, with the rest retrieved from reference TRBV18 and TRBJ2-5, is NAGVMQNPRHLVRRRGQEARLRCSPMKGHSHVYWYRQLPEEGLKFMVYLQKENIIDESGMPKERFSAEFPKEGPSILRIQQVVRGDSAAYFCASSQSLGTGGKETQYFGPGTRLLVL.

The DNA of the CDR3 is TGTGCCAGCAGTCCTCGGACTAGCGGGAACTCCGAGCTGGGGCGGGCTACAGATACGCAGTATTTT. Encoded protein: CASSPRTSGNSELGRATDTQYF. V is TRBV28 and J is TRBJ2-3; 12 bases are shared with TRBD2. V trimming: 5 bases; J trimming: 3 bases; junction bases outside the gene matches: 24. CDR1 and CDR2 from the germline V gene are MDHEN and SYDVKM. The CDR3 loop spans 22 amino acids.

The chain has TRBV28 and TRBJ1-2; the match to TRBD1 covers 9 bases. This CDR3 comprises 13 residues. V shed 9 bases, J shed 7 bases, and the junction held 9 bases outside the gene matches. Germline V lookup: CDR1 MDHEN, CDR2 SYDVKM. CDR3 nucleotides: TGTGCCAGTCAGGGACAGGGTGTGTCTGGCTACACCTTC. It encodes CASQGQGVSGYTF.

As regards this clone: The same CDR3 also results from other DNA sequences found in this sample. The chain employs TRBV5-1 and TRBJ2-7; TRBD2 matches at 9 bases. Germline CDR1 reads SGHRS; CDR2 reads YFSETQ. The CDR3 spans 15 residues. V lost 0 bases, J lost 2 bases, and 3 bases stayed unmatched. The CDR3 reads CASSLGAGGPYEQYF. The CDR3 bases are TGCGCCAGCAGCTTGGGAGCGGGAGGCCCCTACGAGCAGTACTTC. Based on the CDR3 plus reference TRBV5-1 and TRBJ2-7, the full variable domain is KAGVTQTPRYLIKTRGQQVTLSCSPISGHRSVSWYQQTPGQGLQFLFEYFSETQRNKGNFPGRFSGRQFSNSRSEMNVSTLELGDSALYLCASSLGAGGPYEQYFGPGTRLTVT.

This clone was recorded once. This chain links TRBV6-2 or TRBV6-3 with TRBJ1-1, with D maybe TRBD1 (6 bases). The CDR3 contains 13 residues. The ends were cut back, 2 bases at V and 3 bases at J, with 7 bases in the middle. Germline V lookup: CDR1 MNHEY, CDR2 SVGEGT. The CDR3 DNA reads TGTGCCAGCAGTTACCACAGGGACACTGAAGCTTTCTTT. This gives the protein CASSYHRDTEAFF.

V usage is TRBV20-1 and J usage is TRBJ2-5; D perhaps matches TRBD2 (5 bases). The CDR3 consists of 11 residues. Deletions cut 1 base from V and 7 bases from J, with 7 bases between. Germline-derived CDR1 and CDR2 are DFQATT and SNEGSKA (reference sequence). In DNA form, the CDR3 reads TGCAGTGCTAGAGCCGGGGTGACCCAGTACTTC. Protein sequence: CSARAGVTQYF.

The V and J genes are TRBV7-3 and TRBJ1-1; 7 bases line up with TRBD1. The V and J ends lost 3 bases and 3 bases, in that order; junction bases with no gene match: 4. Looked up from germline, CDR1 is SGHTA and CDR2 is FQGTGA. The CDR3 loop spans 14 amino acids. CDR3 sequence (DNA): TGTGCCAGCAGCTTCCACGGACAGGACACTGAAGCTTTCTTT. It encodes CASSFHGQDTEAFF.

There are a few counts of this clone. The genes are TRBV9 and TRBJ1-2, with a weak D call TRBD1 (5 bases). CDR3 size: 16 residues. Trimming shortened V by 0 bases and J by 2 bases, and 14 bases separated the two germline ends. Per germline, CDR1 SGDLS and CDR2 YYNGEE. Written as DNA, the CDR3 is TGTGCCAGCAGCGTAGAGGTCGACAGCCGAAACTATGGCTACACCTTC. It translates to CASSVEVDSRNYGYTF.

The chain couples TRBV28 to TRBJ2-7; 7 bases fit TRBD1. The germline V gene encodes CDR1 MDHEN and CDR2 SYDVKM. Trimming at V came to 2 bases and at J to 2 bases, leaving 3 bases not matched to a gene. The CDR3 sequence is 14 residues long. This CDR3 reads CASSLDRAAYEQYF. The CDR3 region has the DNA TGTGCCAGCAGTTTAGACAGGGCGGCCTACGAGCAGTACTTC.

The chain joins TRBV6-1 to TRBJ2-1, with 8 bases identical to TRBD1. Germline V gives CDR1 MNHNS, CDR2 SASEGT. V shed 1 base and J 5 bases; nucleotides not matched to a gene: 7. CDR3 size: 16 residues. CDR3 in amino acids: CASSEVQGATHNEQFF. CDR3 in DNA: TGTGCCAGCAGTGAAGTTCAGGGGGCTACCCACAATGAGCAGTTCTTC.

This clone was counted once. The CDR3 is CASRSPGGQYNEQFF. In nucleotides, the CDR3 is TGTGCCAGCAGATCGCCGGGAGGACAATACAATGAGCAGTTCTTC. The chain recombines TRBV7-9 with TRBJ2-1, with TRBD2 matching 7 bases. After removal of 6 bases from V and 4 bases from J, the junction contained 9 bases not matched to a gene. The CDR3 consists of 15 residues. CDR1 and CDR2 from the germline V gene are SEHNR and FQNEAQ (reference sequence).